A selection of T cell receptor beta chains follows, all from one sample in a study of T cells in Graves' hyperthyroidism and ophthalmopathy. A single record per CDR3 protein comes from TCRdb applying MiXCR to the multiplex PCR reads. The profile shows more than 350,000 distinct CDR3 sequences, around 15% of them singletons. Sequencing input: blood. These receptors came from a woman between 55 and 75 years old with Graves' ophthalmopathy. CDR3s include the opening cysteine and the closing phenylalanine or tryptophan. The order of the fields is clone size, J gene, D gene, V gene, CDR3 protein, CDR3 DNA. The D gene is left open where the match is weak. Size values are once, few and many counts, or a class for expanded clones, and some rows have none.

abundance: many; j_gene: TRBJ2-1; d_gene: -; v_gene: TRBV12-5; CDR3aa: CASGQPTRNYGHEQFF; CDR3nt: TGTGCTAGTGGCCAACCAACTAGGAATTACGGTCATGAGCAGTTCTTC
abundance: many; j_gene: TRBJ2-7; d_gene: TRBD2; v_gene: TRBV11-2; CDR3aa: CASSFAGGPGEQYF; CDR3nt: TGTGCCAGCAGCTTTGCGGGAGGGCCGGGGGAGCAGTACTTC
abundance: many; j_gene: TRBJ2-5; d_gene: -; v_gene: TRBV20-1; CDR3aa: CSATGGAREGLQTQYF; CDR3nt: TGCAGTGCTACAGGGGGCGCGAGGGAGGGCCTGCAGACCCAGTACTTC
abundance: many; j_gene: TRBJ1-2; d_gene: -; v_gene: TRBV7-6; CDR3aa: CASSRDGYGYTF; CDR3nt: TGTGCCAGCAGCCGGGACGGCTATGGCTACACCTTC
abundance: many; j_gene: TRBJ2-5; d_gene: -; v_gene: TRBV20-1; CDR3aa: CSAPLVQETQYF; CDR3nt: TGCAGTGCTCCTCTGGTCCAAGAGACCCAGTACTTC
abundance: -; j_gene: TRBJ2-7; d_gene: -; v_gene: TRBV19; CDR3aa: CASSMGRETYEQYF; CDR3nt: TGTGCCAGTAGTATGGGAAGGGAAACCTACGAGCAGTACTTC
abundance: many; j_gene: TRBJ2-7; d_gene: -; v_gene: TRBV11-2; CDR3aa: CASSLVVGSSYEQYF; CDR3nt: TGTGCCAGCAGCTTAGTTGTAGGGAGCTCCTACGAGCAGTACTTC
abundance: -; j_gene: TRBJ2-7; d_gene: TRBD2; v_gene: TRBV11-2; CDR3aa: CASSRGTSESYEQYF; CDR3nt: TGTGCCAGCAGCCGAGGGACTAGCGAGTCCTACGAGCAGTACTTC
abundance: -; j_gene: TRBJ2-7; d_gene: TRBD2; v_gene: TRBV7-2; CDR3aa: CASGTGGGGSGEQYF; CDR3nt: TGTGCCAGCGGCACCGGGGGGGGGGGTTCGGGCGAGCAGTACTTC
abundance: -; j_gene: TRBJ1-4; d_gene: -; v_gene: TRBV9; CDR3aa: CASSVAGTINEKLFF; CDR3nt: TGTGCCAGCAGCGTAGCCGGGACAATTAATGAAAAACTGTTTTTT
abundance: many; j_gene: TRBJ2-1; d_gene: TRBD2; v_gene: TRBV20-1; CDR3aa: CSARDTGLAHYNEQFF; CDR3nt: TGCAGTGCTAGAGATACTGGACTAGCGCATTACAATGAGCAGTTCTTC
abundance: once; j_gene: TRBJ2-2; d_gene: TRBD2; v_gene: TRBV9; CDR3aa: CASSVGVAGNTGELFF; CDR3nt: TGTGCCAGCAGCGTAGGGGTAGCGGGGAACACCGGGGAGCTGTTTTTT
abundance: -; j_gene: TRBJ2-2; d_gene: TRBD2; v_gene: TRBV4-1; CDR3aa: CASSLNPGLASRSGELFF; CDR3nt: TGCGCCAGCAGCCTAAATCCGGGACTAGCGAGCCGCAGCGGGGAGCTGTTTTTT
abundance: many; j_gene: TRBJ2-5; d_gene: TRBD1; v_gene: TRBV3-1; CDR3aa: CASSQGDRGPEETQYF; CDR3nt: TGTGCCAGCAGCCAAGGAGACAGGGGGCCGGAGGAGACCCAGTACTTC
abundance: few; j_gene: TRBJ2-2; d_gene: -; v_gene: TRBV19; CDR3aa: CASSIGVTGELFF; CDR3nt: TGTGCCAGTAGTATAGGGGTAACCGGGGAGCTGTTTTTT
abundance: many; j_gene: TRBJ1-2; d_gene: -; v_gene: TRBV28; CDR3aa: CASSLLEGFGYGYTF; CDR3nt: TGTGCCAGCAGTTTATTGGAGGGCTTTGGCTATGGCTACACCTTC
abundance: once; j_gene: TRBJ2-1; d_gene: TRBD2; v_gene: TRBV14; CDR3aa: CASSQPGQGLAGGNEQFF; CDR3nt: TGTGCCAGCAGCCAACCTGGACAGGGACTAGCGGGAGGGAATGAGCAGTTCTTC
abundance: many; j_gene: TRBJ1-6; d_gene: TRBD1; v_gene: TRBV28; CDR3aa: CATDPQTGGYNSPLHF; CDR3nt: TGTGCCACCGATCCTCAGACAGGGGGCTATAATTCACCCCTCCACTTT
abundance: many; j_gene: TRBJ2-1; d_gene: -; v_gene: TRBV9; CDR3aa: CASSSRTSQARNEQFF; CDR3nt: TGTGCCAGCAGCTCGAGGACCTCCCAAGCCCGGAATGAGCAGTTCTTC
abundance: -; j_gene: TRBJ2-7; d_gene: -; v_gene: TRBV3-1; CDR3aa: CASSPRLSYEQYF; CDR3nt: TGTGCCAGCAGCCCCAGACTTAGCTACGAGCAGTACTTC
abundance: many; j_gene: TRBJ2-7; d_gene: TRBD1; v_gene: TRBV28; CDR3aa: CASRIRDSSYEQYF; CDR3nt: TGTGCCAGCAGGATCCGGGACAGCTCCTACGAGCAGTACTTC
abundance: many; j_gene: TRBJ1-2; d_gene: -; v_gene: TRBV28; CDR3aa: CASSQAEDYGYTF; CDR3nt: TGTGCCAGCAGTCAGGCCGAGGACTATGGCTACACCTTC
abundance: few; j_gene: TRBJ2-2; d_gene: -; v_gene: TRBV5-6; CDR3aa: CASSFGGRDTGELFF; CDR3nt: TGTGCCAGCAGCTTCGGGGGGCGCGACACCGGGGAGCTGTTTTTT
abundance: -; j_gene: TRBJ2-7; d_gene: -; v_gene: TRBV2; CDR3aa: CASMSAGSSYEQYF; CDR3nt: TGTGCCAGCATGTCGGCAGGAAGCTCCTACGAGCAGTACTTC
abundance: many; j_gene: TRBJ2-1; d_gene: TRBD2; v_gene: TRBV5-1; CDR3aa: CASSLVGLVTYNEQFF; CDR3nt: TGCGCCAGCAGCTTGGTAGGACTAGTAACCTACAATGAGCAGTTCTTC
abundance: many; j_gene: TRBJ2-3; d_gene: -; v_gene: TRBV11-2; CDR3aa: CASSLGTRDTQYF; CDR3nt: TGTGCCAGCAGCTTAGGGACCAGAGATACGCAGTATTTT
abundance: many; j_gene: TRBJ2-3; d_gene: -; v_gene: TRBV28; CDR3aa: CASSFAGARTDTQYF; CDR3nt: TGTGCCAGCAGTTTTGCGGGGGCCCGCACAGATACGCAGTATTTT
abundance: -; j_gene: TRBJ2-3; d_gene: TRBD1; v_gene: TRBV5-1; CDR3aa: CASSSGQGAPGTDTQYF; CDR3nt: TGCGCCAGCAGCTCGGGACAGGGGGCGCCCGGCACAGATACGCAGTATTTT
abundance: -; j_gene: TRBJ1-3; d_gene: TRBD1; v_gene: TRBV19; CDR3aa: CASRGTGDVGNTIYF; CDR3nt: TGTGCCAGCCGCGGGACAGGGGATGTCGGAAACACCATATATTTT